A single sample gave rise to the 22 T cell receptor beta chains below, sequenced in a study of blood T cell repertoires in COVID-19. Method: immunoSEQ multiplex PCR; TCRdb's copy keeps in-frame clones and lacks some. The table records 150,000 to 200,000 clones, around 80% of them present only once. The source material was peripheral blood. The receptors derive from a man aged 25 to 40 with active or convalescent COVID-19.

The chain combines TRBV4-1 with TRBJ2-3; possibly TRBD1 for D (5 bases). V was pared by 1 base and J by 6 bases, with 14 bases between. Germline CDR1 is MGHRA and CDR2 is YSYEKL. The CDR3 extends over 15 amino acids. The CDR3: CASSQGGRSGDTQYF. The CDR3 coding sequence is TGCGCCAGCAGCCAAGGGGGCCGTTCCGGGGATACGCAGTATTTT.

In the case of this clone: Mismatch with germline at one junction end may stem from a read error. V gene TRBV4-1 combines with J gene TRBJ2-3; 8 positions match TRBD2. There are 16 residues in the CDR3. The germline V gene encodes CDR1 MGHRA and CDR2 YSYEKL. CDR3 region: CARSRGGGGPTDTQYF. The CDR3 DNA reads as TGCGCCCGCAGCCGGGGGGGCGGGGGGCCCACAGATACGCAGTATTTT.

This sequence joins TRBV9 and TRBJ2-7; D unresolved. Germline CDR1 SGDLS, CDR2 YYNGEE. The CDR3 is 15 residues long. The V end was cut by 0 bases, the J end by 0 bases, with 10 bases between. CDR3 region: CASSVGTESSYEQYF. The DNA for the CDR3 is TGTGCCAGCAGCGTAGGCACAGAGAGCTCCTACGAGCAGTACTTC.

The V and J genes are TRBV14 and TRBJ1-1, with 11 bases matching TRBD1. The V gene end was trimmed by 4 bases and the J gene end by 2 bases; junction bases not matched to a gene: 0. The germline V gene encodes CDR1 SGHDN and CDR2 FVKESK. The CDR3 is 14 residues long. In DNA form, the CDR3 reads TGTGCCAGCAGCCGGACAGGGGGCAACACTGAAGCTTTCTTT. Translation gives CASSRTGGNTEAFF.

This clone was observed once. This chain links TRBV9 with TRBJ1-6; D unresolved. Germline V CDR1 and CDR2: SGDLS, YYNGEE. This CDR3 comprises 15 residues. The ends were cut back, 3 bases at V and 3 bases at J, with 10 bases in the middle. CDR3 sequence (DNA): TGTGCCAGCAGCGCCGCCCGGTACTATAATTCACCCCTCCACTTT. This sequence encodes CASSAARYYNSPLHF.

The rearrangement joins TRBV9 to TRBJ2-3, with TRBD2 matching 15 bases. The CDR3 loop spans 17 amino acids. Germline V gene sequence: CDR1 SGDLS, CDR2 YYNGEE. V was clipped by 3 bases and J by 0 bases; unmatched bases: 2. The CDR3 protein is CASSDGLAGGSTDTQYF. CDR3 coding DNA: TGTGCCAGCAGCGACGGACTAGCGGGAGGGAGCACAGATACGCAGTATTTT.

This sequence joins TRBV3-1 (or the pseudogene TRBV3-2) and TRBJ1-2; 10 nucleotides align to TRBD1. Germline lookup yields CDR1 LGHDT and CDR2 YNNKEL (reference sequence). The V segment lost 6 bases and the J segment 7 bases; nucleotides outside the gene matches: 5. The CDR3 loop spans 13 amino acids. The CDR3 here is CASRLGTGVGYTF. The DNA of the CDR3 is TGTGCCAGCAGGCTCGGGACAGGGGTTGGCTACACCTTC.

The CDR3 DNA reads TGTGCCAGTAGTATGTCGCGACAGACCGTTCAGCCCCAGCATTTT. Its protein product is CASSMSRQTVQPQHF. The chain uses TRBV19 and TRBJ1-5; TRBD1 might be the D (5 bases). The germline gives CDR1 LNHDA, CDR2 SQIVND (reference sequence). Trimming removed 3 bases at V and 6 bases at J, with 15 bases between. The CDR3 spans 15 residues.

The V call is TRBV7-3, the J call TRBJ1-1; TRBD1 agrees at 9 bases. V gave up 1 base and J gave up 10 bases; unmatched junction bases: 4. Germline CDR1 SGHTA, CDR2 FQGTGA. This CDR3 has 13 amino acids. DNA of the CDR3: TGTGCCAGCAGCTTAAACAGGGGGCAGACAGCTTTCTTT. Residues: CASSLNRGQTAFF.

This chain links TRBV7-9 with TRBJ2-2, with D tentatively TRBD2 (6 bases). The germline V gene encodes CDR1 SEHNR and CDR2 FQNEAQ (reference sequence). V shed 1 base and J shed 1 base, with 13 bases lying between them. CDR3 length equals 17 residues. The CDR3 region is CASSLGLTSGNTGELFF. The CDR3 DNA reads as TGTGCCAGCAGCTTAGGTTTGACTAGTGGGAACACCGGGGAGCTGTTTTTT.

The chain uses TRBV13 and TRBJ2-7; the D gene is possibly TRBD1 (8 bases). The CDR3 contains 14 residues. The V end lost 5 bases, the J end lost 4 bases, and 15 bases lay between the germline ends. From germline, CDR1 is PRHDT and CDR2 FYEKMQ (reference sequence). The DNA for the CDR3 is TGTGCCAGCAGCGACAGGGGACTAAATTACGAGCAGTACGTC. Residues: CASSDRGLNYEQYV.

The chain uses TRBV10-3 and TRBJ1-5, with unresolved D. Deletions cut 4 bases from V and 2 bases from J, with 18 bases between. Germline V gene sequence: CDR1 ENHRY, CDR2 SYGVKD. The length of the CDR3 is 17 residues. CDR3 protein: CAISGTRSGGGNQPQHF. Here the CDR3 DNA reads TGTGCCATCAGTGGGACCAGGTCGGGCGGGGGCAATCAGCCCCAGCATTTT.

V is TRBV5-4 and J is TRBJ1-2; TRBD1 is a possible D gene (5 bases). Trimming left V 1 base short and J 4 bases short, with 8 bases between. The CDR3 consists of 13 residues. The germline V gene has CDR1 SGHNT and CDR2 YYREEE (reference sequence). The CDR3 sequence: CASSLTGVYGYTF. Here the CDR3 DNA reads TGTGCCAGCAGCTTGACGGGGGTCTATGGCTACACCTTC.

The chain is built from TRBV6-5 and TRBJ2-3; 8 nucleotides match TRBD2. Germline V gives CDR1 MNHEY, CDR2 SVGAGI. The CDR3 length is 16 residues. Germline trimming cut 4 bases from V and 3 bases from J; bases unmatched to any gene: 9. The CDR3 protein is CASSSGVGGGTDTQYF. The CDR3 DNA reads TGTGCCAGCAGTTCCGGGGTCGGCGGGGGGACAGATACGCAGTATTTT.

The genes are TRBV4-1 and TRBJ1-3; TRBD1 aligns across 7 bases. Trimming took 1 base from V and 3 from J; bases not matched to a gene: 3. The germline CDR1 and CDR2 sequences are MGHRA and YSYEKL. This CDR3 has 15 amino acids. The CDR3: CASSQGQGYGNTIYF. DNA for the CDR3: TGCGCCAGCAGCCAAGGACAGGGCTATGGAAACACCATATATTTT.

The V and J genes are TRBV9 and TRBJ2-6; D is ambiguous. CDR3 length: 14 residues. CDR1 and CDR2 (germline): SGDLS, YYNGEE. Trimming took off 4 bases at V and 2 bases at J, with 7 bases between the two ends. The CDR3 sequence: CASSSVAGANVLTF. CDR3 sequence (DNA): TGTGCCAGCAGCTCAGTCGCTGGGGCCAACGTCCTGACTTTC.

The rearrangement links TRBV24-1 to TRBJ2-6, with 7 nucleotides matching TRBD1. Germline CDR1 and CDR2: KGHDR and SFDVKD. The CDR3 runs 19 residues. V gave up 4 bases and J gave up 0 bases; unmatched junction bases: 11. Here the CDR3 DNA reads TGTGCCACCAGTGACCCCTCGGGACAGTTACTCTCTGGGGCCAACGTCCTGACTTTC. Translating gives CATSDPSGQLLSGANVLTF.

This clone showed up just a few times. The V and J genes are TRBV5-1 and TRBJ2-3; weak D call: TRBD1 (6 bases). There are 15 residues in the CDR3. CDR1 SGHRS and CDR2 YFSETQ come from the germline V gene. With 0 bases removed from V and 0 bases from J, the gap between germline ends came to 8 bases. This chain's CDR3 is CASSLGDTSTDTQYF. CDR3 nucleotide sequence: TGCGCCAGCAGCTTGGGGGACACAAGCACAGATACGCAGTATTTT.

This chain connects TRBV4-1 to TRBJ2-2, with 10 bases lining up with TRBD2. V shed 2 bases, J shed 6 bases, and the junction held 6 bases outside the gene matches. CDR3 length: 16 residues. CDR1 and CDR2 (germline): MGHRA, YSYEKL. This CDR3 reads CASSQRAGGPAGELFF. CDR3 in DNA: TGCGCCAGCAGCCAACGAGCGGGGGGGCCCGCCGGGGAGCTGTTTTTT.

The chain has TRBV28 and TRBJ1-3, with TRBD1 matching 9 bases. CDR3 size: 15 residues. Germline CDR1 and CDR2: MDHEN and SYDVKM. The junction had 5 bases not matched to a gene; V was cut back by 6 bases and J by 2 bases. This chain's CDR3 is CASRHGQGTGNTIYF. The CDR3 nucleotides read TGTGCCAGCAGGCATGGACAGGGGACTGGAAACACCATATATTTT.

CDR3 in amino acids: CASSQGGDNEQFF. The CDR3 region has the DNA TGTGCCAGCAGCCAAGGGGGGGACAATGAGCAGTTCTTC. The chain uses TRBV3-1 (or the pseudogene TRBV3-2) and TRBJ2-1; the D gene is possibly TRBD2 (6 bases). This CDR3 is 13 amino acids long. Trimming removed 1 base at V and 5 bases at J, with 6 bases between. The germline V gene has CDR1 LGHDT and CDR2 YNNKEL (reference sequence).

This sequence joins TRBV27 and TRBJ2-2; 11 bases align to TRBD2. CDR1 is MNHEY and CDR2 is SMNVEV in the germline V gene (reference sequence). CDR3 length: 16 amino acids. J gave up 6 bases and V 6 bases, and 9 bases lay outside the gene matches. In DNA form, the CDR3 reads TGTGCCAGCAGGCCTTTAGCGGGGGGGCCGGCCGGGGAGCTGTTTTTT. Residues: CASRPLAGGPAGELFF.